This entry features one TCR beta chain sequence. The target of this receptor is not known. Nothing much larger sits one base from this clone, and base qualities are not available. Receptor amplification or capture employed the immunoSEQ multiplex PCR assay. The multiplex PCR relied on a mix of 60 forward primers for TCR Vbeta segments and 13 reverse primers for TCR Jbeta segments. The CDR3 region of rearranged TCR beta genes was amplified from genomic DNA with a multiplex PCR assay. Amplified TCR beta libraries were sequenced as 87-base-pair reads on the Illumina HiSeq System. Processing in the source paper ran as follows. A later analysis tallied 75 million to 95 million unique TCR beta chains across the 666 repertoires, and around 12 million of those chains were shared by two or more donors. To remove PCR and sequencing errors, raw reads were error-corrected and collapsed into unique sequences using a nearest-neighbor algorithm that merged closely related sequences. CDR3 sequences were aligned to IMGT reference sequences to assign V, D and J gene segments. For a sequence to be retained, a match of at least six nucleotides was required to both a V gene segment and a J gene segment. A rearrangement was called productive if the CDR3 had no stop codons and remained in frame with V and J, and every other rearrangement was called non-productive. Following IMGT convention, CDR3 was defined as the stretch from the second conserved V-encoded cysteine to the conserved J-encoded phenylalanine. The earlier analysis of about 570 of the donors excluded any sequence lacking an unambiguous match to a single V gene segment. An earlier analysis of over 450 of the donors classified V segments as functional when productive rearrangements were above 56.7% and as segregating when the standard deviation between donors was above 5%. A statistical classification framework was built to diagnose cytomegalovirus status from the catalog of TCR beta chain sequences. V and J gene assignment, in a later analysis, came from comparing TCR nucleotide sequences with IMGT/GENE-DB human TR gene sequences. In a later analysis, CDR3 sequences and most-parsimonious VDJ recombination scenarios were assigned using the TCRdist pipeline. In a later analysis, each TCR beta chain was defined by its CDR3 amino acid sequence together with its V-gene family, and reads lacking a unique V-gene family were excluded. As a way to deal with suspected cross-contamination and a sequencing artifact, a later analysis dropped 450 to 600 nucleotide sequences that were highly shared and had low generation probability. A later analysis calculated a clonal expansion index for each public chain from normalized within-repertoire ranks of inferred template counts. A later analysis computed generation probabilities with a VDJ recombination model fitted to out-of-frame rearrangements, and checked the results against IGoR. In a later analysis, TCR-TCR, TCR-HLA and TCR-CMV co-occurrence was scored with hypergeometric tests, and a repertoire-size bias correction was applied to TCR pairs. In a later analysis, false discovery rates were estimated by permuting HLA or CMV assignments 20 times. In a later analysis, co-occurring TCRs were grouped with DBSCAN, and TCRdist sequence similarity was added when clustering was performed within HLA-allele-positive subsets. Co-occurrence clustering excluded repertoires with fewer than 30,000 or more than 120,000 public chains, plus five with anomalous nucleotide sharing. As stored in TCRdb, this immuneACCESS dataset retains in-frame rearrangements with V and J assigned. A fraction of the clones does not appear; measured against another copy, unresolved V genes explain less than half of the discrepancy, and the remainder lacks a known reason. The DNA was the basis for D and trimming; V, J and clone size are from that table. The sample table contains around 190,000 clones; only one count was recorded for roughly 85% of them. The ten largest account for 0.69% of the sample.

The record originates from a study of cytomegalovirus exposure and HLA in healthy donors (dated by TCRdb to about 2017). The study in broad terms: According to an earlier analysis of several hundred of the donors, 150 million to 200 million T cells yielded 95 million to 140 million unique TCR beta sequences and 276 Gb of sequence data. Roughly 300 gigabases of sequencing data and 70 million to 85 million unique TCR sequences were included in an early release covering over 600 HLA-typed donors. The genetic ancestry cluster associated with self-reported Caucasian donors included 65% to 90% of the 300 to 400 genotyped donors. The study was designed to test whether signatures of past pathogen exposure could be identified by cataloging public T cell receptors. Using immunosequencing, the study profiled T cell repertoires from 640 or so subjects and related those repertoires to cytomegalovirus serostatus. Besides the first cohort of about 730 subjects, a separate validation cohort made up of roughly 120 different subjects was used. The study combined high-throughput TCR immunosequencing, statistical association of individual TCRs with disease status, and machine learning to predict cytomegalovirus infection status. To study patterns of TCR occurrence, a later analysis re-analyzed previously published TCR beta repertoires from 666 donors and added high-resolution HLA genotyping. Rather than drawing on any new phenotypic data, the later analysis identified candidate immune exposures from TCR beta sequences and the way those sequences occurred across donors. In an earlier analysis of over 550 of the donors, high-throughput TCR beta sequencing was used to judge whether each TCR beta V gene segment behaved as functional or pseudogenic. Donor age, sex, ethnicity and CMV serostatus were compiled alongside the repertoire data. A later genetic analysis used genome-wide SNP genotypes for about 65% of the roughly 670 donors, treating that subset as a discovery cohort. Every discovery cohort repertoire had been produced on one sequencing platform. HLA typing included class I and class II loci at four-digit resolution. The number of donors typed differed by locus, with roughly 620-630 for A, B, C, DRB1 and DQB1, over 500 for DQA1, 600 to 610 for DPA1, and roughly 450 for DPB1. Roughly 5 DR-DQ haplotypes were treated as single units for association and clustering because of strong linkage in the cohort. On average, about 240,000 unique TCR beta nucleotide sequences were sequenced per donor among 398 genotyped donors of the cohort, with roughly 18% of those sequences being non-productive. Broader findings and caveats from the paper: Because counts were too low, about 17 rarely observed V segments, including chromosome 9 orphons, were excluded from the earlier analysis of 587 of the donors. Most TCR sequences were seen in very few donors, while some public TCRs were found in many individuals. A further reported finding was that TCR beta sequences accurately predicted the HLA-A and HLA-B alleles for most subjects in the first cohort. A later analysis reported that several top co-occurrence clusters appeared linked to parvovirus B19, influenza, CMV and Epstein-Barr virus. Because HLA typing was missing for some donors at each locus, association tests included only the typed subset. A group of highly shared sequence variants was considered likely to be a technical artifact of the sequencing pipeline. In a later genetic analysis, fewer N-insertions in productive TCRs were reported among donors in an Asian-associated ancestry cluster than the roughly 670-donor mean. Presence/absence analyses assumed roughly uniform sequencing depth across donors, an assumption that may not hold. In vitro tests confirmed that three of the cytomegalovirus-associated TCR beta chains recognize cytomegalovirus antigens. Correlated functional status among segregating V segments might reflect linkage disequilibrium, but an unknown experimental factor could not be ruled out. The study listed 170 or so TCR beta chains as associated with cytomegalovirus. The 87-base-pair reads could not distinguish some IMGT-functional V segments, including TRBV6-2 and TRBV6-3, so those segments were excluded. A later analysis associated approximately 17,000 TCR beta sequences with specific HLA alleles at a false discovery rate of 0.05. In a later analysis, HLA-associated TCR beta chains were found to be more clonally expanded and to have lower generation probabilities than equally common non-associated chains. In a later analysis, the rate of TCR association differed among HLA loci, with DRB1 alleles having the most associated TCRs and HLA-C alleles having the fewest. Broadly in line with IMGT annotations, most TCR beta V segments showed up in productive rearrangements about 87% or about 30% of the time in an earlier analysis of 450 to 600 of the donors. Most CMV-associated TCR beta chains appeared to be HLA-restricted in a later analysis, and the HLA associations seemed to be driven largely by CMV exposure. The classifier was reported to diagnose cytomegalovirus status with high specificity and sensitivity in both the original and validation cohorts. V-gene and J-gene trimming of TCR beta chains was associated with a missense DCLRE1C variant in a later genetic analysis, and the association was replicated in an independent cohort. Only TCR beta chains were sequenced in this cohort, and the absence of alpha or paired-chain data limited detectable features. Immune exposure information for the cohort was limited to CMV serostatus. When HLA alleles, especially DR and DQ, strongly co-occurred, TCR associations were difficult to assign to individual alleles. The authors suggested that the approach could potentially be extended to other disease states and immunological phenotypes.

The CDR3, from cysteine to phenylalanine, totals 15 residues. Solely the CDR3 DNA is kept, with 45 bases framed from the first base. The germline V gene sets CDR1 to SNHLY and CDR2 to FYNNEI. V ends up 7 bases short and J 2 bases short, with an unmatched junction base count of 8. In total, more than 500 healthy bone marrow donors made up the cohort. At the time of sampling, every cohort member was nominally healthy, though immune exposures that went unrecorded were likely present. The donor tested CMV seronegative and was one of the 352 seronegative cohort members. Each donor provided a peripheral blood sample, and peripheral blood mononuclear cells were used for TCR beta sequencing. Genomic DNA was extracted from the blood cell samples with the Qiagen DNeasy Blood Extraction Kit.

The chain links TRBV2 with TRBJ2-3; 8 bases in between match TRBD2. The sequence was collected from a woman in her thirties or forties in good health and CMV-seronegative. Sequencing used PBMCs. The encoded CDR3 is CASKRREEYTDTQYF. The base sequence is TGTGCCAGCAAGAGGCGGGAGGAGTACACAGATACGCAGTATTTT.